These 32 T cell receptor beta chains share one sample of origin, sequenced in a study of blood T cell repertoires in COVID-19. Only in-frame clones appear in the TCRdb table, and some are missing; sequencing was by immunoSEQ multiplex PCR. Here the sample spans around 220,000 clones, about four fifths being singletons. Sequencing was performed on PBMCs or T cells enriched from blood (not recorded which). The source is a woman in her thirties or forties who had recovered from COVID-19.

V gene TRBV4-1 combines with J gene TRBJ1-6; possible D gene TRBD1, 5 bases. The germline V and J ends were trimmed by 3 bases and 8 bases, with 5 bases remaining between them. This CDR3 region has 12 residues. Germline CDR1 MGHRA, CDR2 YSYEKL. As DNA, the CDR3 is TGCGCCAGCAGCCACAGGGATTCACCCCTCCACTTT. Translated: CASSHRDSPLHF.

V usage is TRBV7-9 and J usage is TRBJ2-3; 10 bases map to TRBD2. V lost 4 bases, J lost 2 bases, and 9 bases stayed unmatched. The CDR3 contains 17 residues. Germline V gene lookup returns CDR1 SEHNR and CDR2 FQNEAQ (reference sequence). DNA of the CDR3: TGTGCCAGCAGCTCCCCTGATAGCGGGAGGAACACAGATACGCAGTATTTT. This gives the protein CASSSPDSGRNTDTQYF.

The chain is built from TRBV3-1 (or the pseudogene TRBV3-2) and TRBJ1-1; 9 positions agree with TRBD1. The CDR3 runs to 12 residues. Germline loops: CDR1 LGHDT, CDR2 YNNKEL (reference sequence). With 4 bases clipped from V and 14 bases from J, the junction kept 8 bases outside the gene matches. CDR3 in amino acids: CASSPPGTGTFF. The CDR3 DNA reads TGTGCCAGCAGCCCACCCGGGACAGGGACATTCTTT.

CDR3 sequence: CASTGTSGRAGAGELFF. The CDR3 DNA reads as TGCGCCAGCACCGGGACTAGCGGGAGGGCCGGGGCCGGGGAGCTGTTTTTT. The chain combines TRBV10-2 with TRBJ2-2, with 16 bases aligning to TRBD2. J gave up 6 bases and V 7 bases, and 8 bases lay outside the gene matches. The CDR3 is made up of 17 amino acids. Germline V lookup: CDR1 WSHSY, CDR2 SAAADI.

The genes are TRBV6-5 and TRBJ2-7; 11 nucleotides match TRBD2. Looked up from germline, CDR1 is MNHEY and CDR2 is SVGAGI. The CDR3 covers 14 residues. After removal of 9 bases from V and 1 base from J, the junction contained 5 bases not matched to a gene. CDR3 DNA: TGTGCCAGTGGGGGACTAGCGGTATCCTACGAGCAGTACTTC. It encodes CASGGLAVSYEQYF.

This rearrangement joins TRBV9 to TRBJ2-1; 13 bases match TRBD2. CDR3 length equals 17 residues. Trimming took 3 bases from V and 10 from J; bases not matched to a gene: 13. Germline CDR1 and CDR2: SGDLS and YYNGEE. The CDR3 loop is CASSAAGTSGVVGEQFF. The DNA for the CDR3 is TGTGCCAGCAGCGCCGCCGGGACTAGCGGGGTCGTAGGGGAGCAGTTCTTC.

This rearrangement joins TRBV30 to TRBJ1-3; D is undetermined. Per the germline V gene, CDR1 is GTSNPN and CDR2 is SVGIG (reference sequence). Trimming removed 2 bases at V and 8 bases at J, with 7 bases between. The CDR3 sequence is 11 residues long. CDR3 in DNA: TGTGCCTGGAGTCCCCAGGACACCATATATTTT. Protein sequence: CAWSPQDTIYF. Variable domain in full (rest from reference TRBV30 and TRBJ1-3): SQTIHQWPATLVQPVGSPLSLECTVEGTSNPNLYWYRQAAGRGLQLLFYSVGIGQISSEVPQNLSASRPQDRQFILSSKKLLLSDSGFYLCAWSPQDTIYFGEGSWLTVV.

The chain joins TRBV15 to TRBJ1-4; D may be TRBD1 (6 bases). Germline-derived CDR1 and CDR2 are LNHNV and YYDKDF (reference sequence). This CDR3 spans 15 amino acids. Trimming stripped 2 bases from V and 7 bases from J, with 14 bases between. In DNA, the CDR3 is TGTGCCACCAGCAGACCCGGACAGACGGGTGAAAAACTGTTTTTT. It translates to CATSRPGQTGEKLFF. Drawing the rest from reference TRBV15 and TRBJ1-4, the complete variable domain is DAMVIQNPRYQVTQFGKPVTLSCSQTLNHNVMYWYQQKSSQAPKLLFHYYDKDFNNEADTPDNFQSRRPNTSFCFLDIRSPGLGDTAMYLCATSRPGQTGEKLFFGSGTQLSVL.

The CDR3, as DNA: TGTGCCAGCAGCTTAGCGCTTATACTAGCGGGGAACACCGGGGAGCTGTTTTTT. It yields the protein CASSLALILAGNTGELFF. J is TRBJ2-2 and V is TRBV7-8, with TRBD2 matching 9 bases. Germline V gene data show CDR1 as SGHVS and CDR2 as FQNEAQ. The CDR3 runs 18 residues. V gave up 0 bases and J gave up 1 base; unmatched junction bases: 6.

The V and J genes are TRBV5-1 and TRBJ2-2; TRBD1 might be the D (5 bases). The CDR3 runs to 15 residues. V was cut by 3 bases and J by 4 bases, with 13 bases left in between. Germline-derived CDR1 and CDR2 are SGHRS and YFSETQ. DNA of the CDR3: TGCGCCAGCAGCTCCCAGGGTGTGTCCACCGGGGAGCTGTTTTTT. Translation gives CASSSQGVSTGELFF. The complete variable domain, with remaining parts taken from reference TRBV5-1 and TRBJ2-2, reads KAGVTQTPRYLIKTRGQQVTLSCSPISGHRSVSWYQQTPGQGLQFLFEYFSETQRNKGNFPGRFSGRQFSNSRSEMNVSTLELGDSALYLCASSSQGVSTGELFFGEGSRLTVL.

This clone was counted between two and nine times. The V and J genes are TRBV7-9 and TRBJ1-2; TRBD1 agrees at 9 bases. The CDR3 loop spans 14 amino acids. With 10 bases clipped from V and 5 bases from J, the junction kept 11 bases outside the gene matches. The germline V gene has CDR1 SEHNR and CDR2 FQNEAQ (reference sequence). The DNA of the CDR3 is TGTGCCAATAGAAAGGGACAGGGTCGGTATGGCTACACCTTC. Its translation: CANRKGQGRYGYTF.

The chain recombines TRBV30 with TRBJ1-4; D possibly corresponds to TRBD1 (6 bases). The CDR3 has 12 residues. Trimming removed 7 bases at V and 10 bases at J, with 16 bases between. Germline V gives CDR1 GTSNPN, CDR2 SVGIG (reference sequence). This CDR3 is CASSPGGPKLFF. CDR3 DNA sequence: TGTGCCTCATCCCCCGGGGGGCCAAAACTGTTTTTT.

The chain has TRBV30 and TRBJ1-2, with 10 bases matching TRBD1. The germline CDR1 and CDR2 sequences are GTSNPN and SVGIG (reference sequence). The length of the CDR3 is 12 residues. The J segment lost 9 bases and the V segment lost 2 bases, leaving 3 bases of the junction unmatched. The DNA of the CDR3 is TGTGCCTGGAGTATGGACAGGGGGAGCTACACCTTC. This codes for CAWSMDRGSYTF. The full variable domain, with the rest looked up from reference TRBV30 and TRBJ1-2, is SQTIHQWPATLVQPVGSPLSLECTVEGTSNPNLYWYRQAAGRGLQLLFYSVGIGQISSEVPQNLSASRPQDRQFILSSKKLLLSDSGFYLCAWSMDRGSYTFGSGTRLTVV.

CDR3 nucleotide sequence: TGTGCCAGCAGACCACCAGGGTATTCCGGCTACACCTTC. Its protein product is CASRPPGYSGYTF. The V gene is TRBV28, the J gene TRBJ1-2, with D tentatively TRBD1 (5 bases). Trimming cost V 6 bases and J 8 bases, with 16 bases left between them. In germline, CDR1 is MDHEN, CDR2 SYDVKM. This CDR3 has 13 amino acids.

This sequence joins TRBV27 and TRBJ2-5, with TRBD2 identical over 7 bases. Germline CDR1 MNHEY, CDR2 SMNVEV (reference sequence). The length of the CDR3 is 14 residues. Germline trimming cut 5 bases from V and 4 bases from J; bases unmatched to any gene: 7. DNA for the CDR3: TGTGCCAGCAGTCTCAGCTGGGGGGGAGAGACCCAGTACTTC. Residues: CASSLSWGGETQYF.

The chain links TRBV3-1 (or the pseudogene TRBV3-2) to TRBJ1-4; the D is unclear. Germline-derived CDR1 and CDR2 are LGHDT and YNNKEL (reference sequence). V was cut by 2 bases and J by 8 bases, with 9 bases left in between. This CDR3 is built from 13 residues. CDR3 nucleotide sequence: TGTGCCAGCAGCCAATTATCCTTCGAAAAACTGTTTTTT. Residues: CASSQLSFEKLFF.

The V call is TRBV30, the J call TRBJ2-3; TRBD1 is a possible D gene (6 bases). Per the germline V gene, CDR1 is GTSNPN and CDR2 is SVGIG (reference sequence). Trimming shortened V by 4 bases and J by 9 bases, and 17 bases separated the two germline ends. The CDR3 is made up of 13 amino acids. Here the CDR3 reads CAWKGLGADTQYF. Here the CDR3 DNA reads TGTGCCTGGAAAGGGCTGGGGGCTGACACGCAGTATTTT.

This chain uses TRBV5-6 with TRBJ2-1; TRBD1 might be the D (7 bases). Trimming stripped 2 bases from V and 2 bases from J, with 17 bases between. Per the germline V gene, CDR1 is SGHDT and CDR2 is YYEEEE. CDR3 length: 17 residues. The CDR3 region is CASSFYDGGGTYNEQFF. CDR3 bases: TGTGCCAGCAGCTTTTACGACGGAGGGGGCACCTACAATGAGCAGTTCTTC.

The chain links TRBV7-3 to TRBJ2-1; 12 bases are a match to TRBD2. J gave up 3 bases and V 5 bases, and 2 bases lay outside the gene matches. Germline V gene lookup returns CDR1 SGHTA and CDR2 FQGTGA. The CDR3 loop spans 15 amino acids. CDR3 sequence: CASSEGLAGYNEQFF. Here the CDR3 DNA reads TGTGCCAGCAGCGAGGGACTAGCGGGCTACAATGAGCAGTTCTTC. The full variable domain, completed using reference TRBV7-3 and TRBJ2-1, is GAGVSQTPSNKVTEKGKYVELRCDPISGHTALYWYRQSLGQGPEFLIYFQGTGAADDSGLPNDRFFAVRPEGSVSTLKIQRTERGDSAVYLCASSEGLAGYNEQFFGPGTRLTVL.

As DNA, the CDR3 is TGTGCCTGGAGTCCCGGCAGGTGGCAAGAGACCCAGTACTTC. As protein: CAWSPGRWQETQYF. The chain is built from TRBV30 and TRBJ2-5; the D is unclear. CDR3 length equals 14 residues. Looked up from germline, CDR1 is GTSNPN and CDR2 is SVGIG (reference sequence). V was cut by 2 bases and J by 2 bases, with 12 bases left in between.

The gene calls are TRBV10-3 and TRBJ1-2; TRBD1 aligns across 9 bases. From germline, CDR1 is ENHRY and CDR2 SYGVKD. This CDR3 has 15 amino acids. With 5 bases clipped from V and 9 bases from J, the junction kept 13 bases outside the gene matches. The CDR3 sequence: CAISPGTGNRESYTF. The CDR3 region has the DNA TGTGCCATCAGTCCCGGGACAGGGAACAGAGAGAGCTACACCTTC.

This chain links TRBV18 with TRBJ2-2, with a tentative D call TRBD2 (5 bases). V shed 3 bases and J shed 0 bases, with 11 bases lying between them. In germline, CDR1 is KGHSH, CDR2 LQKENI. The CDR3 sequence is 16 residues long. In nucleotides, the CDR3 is TGTGCCAGCTCACCGTTCAGCGGTACGAACACCGGGGAGCTGTTTTTT. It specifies CASSPFSGTNTGELFF.

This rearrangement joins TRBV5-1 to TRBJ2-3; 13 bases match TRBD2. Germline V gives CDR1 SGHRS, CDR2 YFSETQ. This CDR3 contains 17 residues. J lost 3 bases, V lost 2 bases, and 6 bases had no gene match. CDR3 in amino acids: CASSLLAGGPGTDTQYF. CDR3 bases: TGCGCCAGCAGCTTACTAGCGGGAGGGCCGGGTACAGATACGCAGTATTTT. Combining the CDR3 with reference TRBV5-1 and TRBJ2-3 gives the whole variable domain KAGVTQTPRYLIKTRGQQVTLSCSPISGHRSVSWYQQTPGQGLQFLFEYFSETQRNKGNFPGRFSGRQFSNSRSEMNVSTLELGDSALYLCASSLLAGGPGTDTQYFGPGTRLTVL.

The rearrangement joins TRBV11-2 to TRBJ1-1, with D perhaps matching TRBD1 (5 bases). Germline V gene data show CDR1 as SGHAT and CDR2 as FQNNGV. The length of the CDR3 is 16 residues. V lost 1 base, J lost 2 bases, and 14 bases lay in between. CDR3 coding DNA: TGTGCCAGCAGCTTAGCCCCCTCGACAGTTAACACTGAAGCTTTCTTT. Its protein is CASSLAPSTVNTEAFF.

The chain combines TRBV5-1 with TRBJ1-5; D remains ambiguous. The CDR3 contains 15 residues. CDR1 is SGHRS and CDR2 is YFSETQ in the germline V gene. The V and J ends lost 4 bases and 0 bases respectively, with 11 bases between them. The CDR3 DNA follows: TGCGCCAGCAGCGCAAACAGTTATAGCAATCAGCCCCAGCATTTT. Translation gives CASSANSYSNQPQHF.

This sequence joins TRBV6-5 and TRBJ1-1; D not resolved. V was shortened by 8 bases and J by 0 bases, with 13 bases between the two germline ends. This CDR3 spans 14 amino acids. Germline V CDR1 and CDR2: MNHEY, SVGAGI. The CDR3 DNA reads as TGTGCCAGCGGCAGGTGGCAATTGAACACTGAAGCTTTCTTT. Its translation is CASGRWQLNTEAFF.

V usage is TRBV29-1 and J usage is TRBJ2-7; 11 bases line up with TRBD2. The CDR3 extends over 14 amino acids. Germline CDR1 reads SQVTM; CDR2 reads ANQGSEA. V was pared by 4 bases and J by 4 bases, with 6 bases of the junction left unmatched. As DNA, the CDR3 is TGCAGCGTTGGTCTAGCGGGAGGCAAGTACGAGCAGTACTTC. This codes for CSVGLAGGKYEQYF.

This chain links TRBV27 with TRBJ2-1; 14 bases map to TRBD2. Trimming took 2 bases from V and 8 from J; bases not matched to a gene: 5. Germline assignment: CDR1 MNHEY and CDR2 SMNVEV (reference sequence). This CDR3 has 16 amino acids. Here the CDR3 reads CASSLPGLAGVDEQFF. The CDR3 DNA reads TGTGCCAGCAGTTTACCGGGACTAGCGGGAGTGGATGAGCAGTTCTTC.

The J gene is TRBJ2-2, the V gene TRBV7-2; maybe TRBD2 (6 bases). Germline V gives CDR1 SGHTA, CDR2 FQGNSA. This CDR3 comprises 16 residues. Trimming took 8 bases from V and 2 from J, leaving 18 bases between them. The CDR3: CASRLLGGTNTGELFF. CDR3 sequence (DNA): TGTGCCAGCCGGCTTCTGGGCGGGACTAACACCGGGGAGCTGTTTTTT.

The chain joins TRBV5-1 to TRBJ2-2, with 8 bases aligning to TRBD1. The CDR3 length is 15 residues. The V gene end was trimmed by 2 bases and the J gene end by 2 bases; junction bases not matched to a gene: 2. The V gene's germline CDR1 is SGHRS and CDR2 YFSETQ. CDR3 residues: CASSFQGANTGELFF. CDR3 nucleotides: TGCGCCAGCAGCTTTCAGGGGGCCAACACCGGGGAGCTGTTTTTT.

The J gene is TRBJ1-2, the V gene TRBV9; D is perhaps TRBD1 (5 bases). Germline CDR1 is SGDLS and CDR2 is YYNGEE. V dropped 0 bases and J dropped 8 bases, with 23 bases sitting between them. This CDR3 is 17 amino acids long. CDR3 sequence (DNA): TGTGCCAGCAGCGTAGAGGGGTTAGAGGCCTCTATCCGGGGCTACACCTTC. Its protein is CASSVEGLEASIRGYTF. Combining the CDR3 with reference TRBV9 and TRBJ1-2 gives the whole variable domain DSGVTQTPKHLITATGQRVTLRCSPRSGDLSVYWYQQSLDQGLQFLIQYYNGEERAKGNILERFSAQQFPDLHSELNLSSLELGDSALYFCASSVEGLEASIRGYTFGSGTRLTVV.

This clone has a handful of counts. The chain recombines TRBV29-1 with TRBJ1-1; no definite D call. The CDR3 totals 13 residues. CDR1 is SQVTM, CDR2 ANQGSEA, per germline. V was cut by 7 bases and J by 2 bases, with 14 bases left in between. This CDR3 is CSGLRRGNTEAFF. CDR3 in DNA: TGCAGCGGCCTCAGGCGGGGAAACACTGAAGCTTTCTTT.